The subject of this entry is one T cell receptor (beta chain). Authors' data handling: Amplified reference gene primers provided the basis for estimating nucleated cell counts. The protocol was immunoSEQ multiplex PCR, while the TCRdb copy is restricted to in-frame clones and leaves out a portion. V and J calls plus clone size are reproduced from that table; the DNA served to infer D and trimming. This table has about 92,000 clones, 85% appearing once. This sample stems from a study of blood T cell repertoires in COVID-19. Looking at the study overall: Both acute and convalescent COVID-19 samples were obtained from the United States, Italy and Spain. Sources were T cells, B-cell-depleted T cells, or PBMCs; the material itself was cDNA or gDNA.

Specimen: peripheral blood. The origin of this receptor is a man of 80 years or more with acute or convalescent COVID-19.

This CDR3 reads CASSREVGELFF. CDR3 nucleotide sequence: TGCGCCAGCAGTCGAGAGGTCGGGGAGCTGTTTTTT. The V gene is TRBV4-1, the J gene TRBJ2-2; no definite D call. Germline V CDR1 and CDR2: MGHRA, YSYEKL. This CDR3 is 12 amino acids long. Trimming removed 6 bases at V and 7 bases at J, with 9 bases between.